Below, 3 T cell receptor beta chains from the same sample are listed, as sequenced in a study of T cell responses to AZD1222 COVID-19 vaccine (dated by TCRdb to the early 2020s). The receptor library was made with the immunoSEQ multiplex PCR assay. Entries here come from immuneACCESS through TCRdb and include only in-frame sequences with V and J called. Some clones fail to appear in such tables; in the studies checked, an unresolved V gene covers under half of the shortfall, and the cause of the remainder is unknown. For this sample the table gives over 100,000 clones, of which approximately 85% were detected only once. The ten most abundant clones make up around 13% of the sample. Sample time point, as interpreted from the label and publication: baseline before first vaccination. The treatment or condition label here, explained by the study, means: meningococcal conjugate vaccine given as trial control.

Here the sequenced sample was peripheral blood, taken on day 0 of MenACWY control vaccination. These receptor sequences come from an adult in good health.

The chain links TRBV25-1 to TRBJ2-7, with 10 nucleotides matching TRBD1. CDR3 length: 16 residues. Trimming at V came to 4 bases and at J to 12 bases, leaving 18 bases not matched to a gene. Germline-derived CDR1 and CDR2 are MGHDK and SYGVNS. CDR3 coding DNA: TGTGCCAGCAGTGGAGGGGTCCGGGACAGGGGTGTTCTTTTGTACTTC. Its translation is CASSGGVRDRGVLLYF.

The V call is TRBV9, the J call TRBJ1-4; the D gene is possibly TRBD1 (5 bases). The germline V and J ends were trimmed by 4 bases and 7 bases, with 14 bases remaining between them. The germline gives CDR1 SGDLS, CDR2 YYNGEE. The CDR3 covers 14 residues. The chain's CDR3 is CASSQGWGREKLFF. Written as DNA, the CDR3 is TGTGCCAGCAGCCAGGGCTGGGGACGTGAAAAACTGTTTTTT.

V gene TRBV7-9 combines with J gene TRBJ2-7; D unresolved. V lost 3 bases and J lost 5, with 8 bases in between. Germline V CDR1 and CDR2: SEHNR, FQNEAQ (reference sequence). The CDR3 has 12 residues. The CDR3 DNA sequence: TGTGCCAGCAGCTTTCGAGAGGACGAGCAGTACTTC. It translates to CASSFREDEQYF.